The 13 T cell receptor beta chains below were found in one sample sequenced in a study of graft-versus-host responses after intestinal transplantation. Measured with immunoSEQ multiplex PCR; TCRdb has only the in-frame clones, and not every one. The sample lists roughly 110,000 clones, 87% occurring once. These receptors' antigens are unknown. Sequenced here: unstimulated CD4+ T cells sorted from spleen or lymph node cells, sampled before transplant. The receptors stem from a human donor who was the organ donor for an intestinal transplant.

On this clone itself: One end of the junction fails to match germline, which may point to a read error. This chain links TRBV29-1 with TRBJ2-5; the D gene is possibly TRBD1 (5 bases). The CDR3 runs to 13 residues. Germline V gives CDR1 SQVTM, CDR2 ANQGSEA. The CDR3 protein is CSVVVRAREAQYF. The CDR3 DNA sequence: TGCAGCGTTGTCGTCAGGGCGAGAGAGGCCCAGTACTTC.

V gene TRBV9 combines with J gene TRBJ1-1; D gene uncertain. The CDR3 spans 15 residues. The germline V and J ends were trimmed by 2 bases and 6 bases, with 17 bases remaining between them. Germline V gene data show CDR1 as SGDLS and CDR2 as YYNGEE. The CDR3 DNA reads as TGTGCCAGCAGCGTTCGAGGTGATTCCTTAGCTGAAGCTTTCTTT. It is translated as CASSVRGDSLAEAFF.

CDR3 sequence reads: CASSVAARGGQDTQYF. The CDR3 DNA reads as TGTGCCAGCAGCGTAGCTGCGCGGGGGGGCCAAGATACGCAGTATTTT. This chain connects TRBV9 to TRBJ2-3, with 9 nucleotides matching TRBD2. This CDR3 comprises 16 residues. After removal of 0 bases from V and 5 bases from J, the junction contained 7 bases not matched to a gene. CDR1 SGDLS and CDR2 YYNGEE come from the germline V gene.

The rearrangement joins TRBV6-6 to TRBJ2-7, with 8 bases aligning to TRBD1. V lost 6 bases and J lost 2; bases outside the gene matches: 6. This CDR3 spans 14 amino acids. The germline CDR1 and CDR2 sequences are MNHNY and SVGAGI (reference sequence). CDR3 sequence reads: CASSPYRGTYEQYF. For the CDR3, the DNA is TGTGCCAGCAGCCCCTACAGGGGGACCTACGAGCAGTACTTC.

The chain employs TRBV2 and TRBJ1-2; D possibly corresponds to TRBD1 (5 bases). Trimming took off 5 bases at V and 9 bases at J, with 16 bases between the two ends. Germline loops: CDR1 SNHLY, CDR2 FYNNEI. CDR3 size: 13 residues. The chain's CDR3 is CASSYSQGWSYTF. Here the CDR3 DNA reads TGTGCCAGCAGTTACTCGCAGGGTTGGAGCTACACCTTC.

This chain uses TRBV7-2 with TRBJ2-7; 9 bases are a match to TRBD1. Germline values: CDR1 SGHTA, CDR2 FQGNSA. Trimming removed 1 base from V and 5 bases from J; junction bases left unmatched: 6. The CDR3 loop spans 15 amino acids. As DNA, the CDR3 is TGTGCCAGCAGCTTAGGAGGGACAGGGTTCGACGAGCAGTACTTC. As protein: CASSLGGTGFDEQYF.

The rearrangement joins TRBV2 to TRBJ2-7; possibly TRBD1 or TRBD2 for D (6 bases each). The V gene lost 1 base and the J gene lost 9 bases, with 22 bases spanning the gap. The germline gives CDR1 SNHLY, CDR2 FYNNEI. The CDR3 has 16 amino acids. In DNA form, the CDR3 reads TGTGCCAGCAGTGAAGACGGGGGCGGACGGTACGGGGTGCAGTACTTC. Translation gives CASSEDGGGRYGVQYF.

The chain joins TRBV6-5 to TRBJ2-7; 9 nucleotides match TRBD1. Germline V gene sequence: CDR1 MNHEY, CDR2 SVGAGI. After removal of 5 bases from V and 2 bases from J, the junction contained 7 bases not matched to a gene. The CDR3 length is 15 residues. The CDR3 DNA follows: TGTGCCAGCAGTGCCGGGACAGGGTCACCCTACGAGCAGTACTTC. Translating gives CASSAGTGSPYEQYF.

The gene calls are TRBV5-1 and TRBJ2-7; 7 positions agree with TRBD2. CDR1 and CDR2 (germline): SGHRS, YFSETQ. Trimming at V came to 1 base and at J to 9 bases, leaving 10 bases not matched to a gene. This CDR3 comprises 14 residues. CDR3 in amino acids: CASSLTREGLVQYF. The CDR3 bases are TGCGCCAGCAGCTTGACGAGGGAGGGCCTGGTGCAGTACTTC.

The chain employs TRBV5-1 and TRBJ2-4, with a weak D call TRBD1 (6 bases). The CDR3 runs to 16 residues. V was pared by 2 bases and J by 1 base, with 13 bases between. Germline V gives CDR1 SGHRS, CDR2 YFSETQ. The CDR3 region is CASSFEQGWAKNIQYF. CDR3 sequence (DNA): TGCGCCAGCAGCTTTGAGCAGGGGTGGGCCAAAAACATTCAGTACTTC.

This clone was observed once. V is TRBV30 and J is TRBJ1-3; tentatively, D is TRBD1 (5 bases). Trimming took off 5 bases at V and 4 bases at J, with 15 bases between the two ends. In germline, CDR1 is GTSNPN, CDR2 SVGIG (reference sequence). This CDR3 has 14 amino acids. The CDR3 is CAWGHGGSGNTIYF. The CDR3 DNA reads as TGTGCCTGGGGGCATGGGGGATCAGGAAACACCATATATTTT. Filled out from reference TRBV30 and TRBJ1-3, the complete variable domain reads SQTIHQWPATLVQPVGSPLSLECTVEGTSNPNLYWYRQAAGRGLQLLFYSVGIGQISSEVPQNLSASRPQDRQFILSSKKLLLSDSGFYLCAWGHGGSGNTIYFGEGSWLTVV.

DNA of the CDR3: TGTGCCAGCGGAGACACAGATACGCAGTATTTT. It codes for CASGDTDTQYF. The rearrangement uses TRBV7-3 and TRBJ2-3; D is unresolved. The CDR3 length is 11 residues. Germline V gene sequence: CDR1 SGHTA, CDR2 FQGTGA. Trimming shortened V by 8 bases and J by 2 bases, and 5 bases separated the two germline ends.

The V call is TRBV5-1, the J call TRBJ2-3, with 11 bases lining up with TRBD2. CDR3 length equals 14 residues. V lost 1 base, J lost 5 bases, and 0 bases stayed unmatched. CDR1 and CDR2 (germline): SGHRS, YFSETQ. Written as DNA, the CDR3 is TGCGCCAGCAGCTTGACTAGCGGGGGAGATACGCAGTATTTT. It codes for CASSLTSGGDTQYF.